This T cell receptor (beta chain) derives from a study of vaccination effects on CD4 cells after COVID-19. About this clone itself: Its antigen is currently unknown.

Notes on the study in general: Cross-reactivity with common cold coronaviruses was shown by only 1 of 255 vaccine-induced clones in healthy vaccinees. Whether induced by infection or by vaccine, clones showed marked clonal contraction late after vaccination.

Germline V gene data show CDR1 as ENHRY and CDR2 as SYGVKD. Trimming stripped 2 bases from V and 3 bases from J, with 12 bases between. This CDR3 region has 15 residues. Assay used: immunoSEQ multiplex PCR; TCRdb lists only in-frame clones, some missing. The sample has some 70,000 clones, about 80% seen once; the top ten hold more than 10%. Sequencing followed a ViraFEST assay step that expanded antigen-specific CD4+ T cells with viral peptide pools. Isolating CD4+ T cells followed about 10 days of culture. Nucleocapsid antibody tests were negative, and the vaccine recipients had no prior SARS-CoV-2 infection. Approximately 2.1 million PBMC were placed in each well, which was supplemented with approximately 10 IU/ml IL-2 and approximately 10 ug/ml peptides. Half the medium was replaced with IL-2 medium on days 3 and 7.

The sequence came from a human donor who received a COVID-19 vaccine. The chain links TRBV10-3 to TRBJ2-3, with D perhaps TRBD1 or TRBD2 (5 bases each). The material sequenced was CD4+ T cells from PBMCs cultured with SARS-CoV-2 spike peptides, taken before COVID-19 vaccination. The CDR3 sequence is CAISESQGATDTQYF. CDR3 in DNA: TGTGCCATCAGTGAGAGTCAGGGAGCAACAGATACGCAGTATTTT.